This entry lists 25 T cell receptor beta chains sequenced from one sample in a study of cytomegalovirus exposure and HLA in healthy donors. Profiling relied on immunoSEQ multiplex PCR, and the TCRdb table lists in-frame clones only, not all of them. Counted here are over 150,000 clones, roughly 89% occurring once; the ten biggest clones make up 3% to 3.5%. The source material was PBMCs. The receptors stem from a young woman in good health and CMV-seropositive.

The chain recombines TRBV18 with TRBJ2-1; 7 nucleotides agree with TRBD1. Germline trimming cut 0 bases from V and 4 bases from J; bases unmatched to any gene: 9. Germline lookup yields CDR1 KGHSH and CDR2 LQKENI. CDR3 size: 17 residues. The CDR3 loop is CASSPPGRQGIYNEQFF. The CDR3 DNA sequence: TGTGCCAGCTCACCACCGGGGCGACAGGGAATTTACAATGAGCAGTTCTTC.

Only one count was recorded for this clone. This chain links TRBV7-9 with TRBJ2-7; tentative D call: TRBD1 (6 bases). V was pared by 4 bases and J by 1 base, with 14 bases between. From germline, CDR1 is SEHNR and CDR2 FQNEAQ (reference sequence). The CDR3 is 15 residues long. For the CDR3, the DNA is TGTGCCAGCAGCTCAGAGAACACAGGGTCCTACGAGCAGTACTTC. Protein product: CASSSENTGSYEQYF.

The chain uses TRBV7-2 and TRBJ2-5; D remains unclear. Germline assignment: CDR1 SGHTA and CDR2 FQGNSA. Trimming pared 0 bases from V and 5 bases from J, leaving 13 bases between. The CDR3 loop spans 15 amino acids. The CDR3 here is CASSLAFAFVETQYF. CDR3 bases: TGTGCCAGCAGCTTAGCTTTCGCGTTTGTGGAGACCCAGTACTTC.

V and J are TRBV6-4 and TRBJ2-1, with 11 positions matching TRBD2. V lost 6 bases and J lost 3; bases outside the gene matches: 4. Germline V gives CDR1 MRHNA, CDR2 SNTAGT. CDR3 length: 15 amino acids. For the CDR3, the DNA is TGTGCCAGCAGCAACCTAGCGGGGGGCTACAATGAGCAGTTCTTC. It encodes CASSNLAGGYNEQFF.

This clone was recorded only once. J is TRBJ1-2 and V is TRBV6-1; 9 positions agree with TRBD1. V shed 6 bases and J 5 bases; nucleotides not matched to a gene: 4. Germline V CDR1 and CDR2: MNHNS, SASEGT. The length of the CDR3 is 13 residues. In DNA form, the CDR3 reads TGTGCCAGCAGACAGGGGGCTAGATATGGCTACACCTTC. This gives the protein CASRQGARYGYTF.

This chain uses TRBV5-8 with TRBJ2-7; D ambiguous. CDR1 is SGHTS and CDR2 is YDEGEE in the germline V gene. This CDR3 has 14 residues. Trimming took off 0 bases at V and 1 base at J, with 8 bases between the two ends. CDR3 region: CASSLGRGSYEQYF. The DNA for the CDR3 is TGTGCCAGCAGCTTGGGTAGAGGATCCTACGAGCAGTACTTC.

The rearrangement uses TRBV13 and TRBJ2-3; TRBD2 matches 10 bases. The CDR3 sequence is 18 residues long. V was clipped by 0 bases and J by 0 bases; unmatched bases: 6. Looked up from germline, CDR1 is PRHDT and CDR2 is FYEKMQ (reference sequence). The CDR3 DNA reads as TGTGCCAGCAGCTTAGGGCTAGCGGGGGCCCTTAGCACAGATACGCAGTATTTT. This sequence encodes CASSLGLAGALSTDTQYF.

The gene calls are TRBV30 and TRBJ1-5; possible D gene TRBD1, 5 bases. The CDR3 contains 13 residues. Germline CDR1 reads GTSNPN; CDR2 reads SVGIG (reference sequence). Trimming stripped 2 bases from V and 7 bases from J, with 12 bases between. The chain's CDR3 is CAWSRQGGQPQHF. The CDR3 nucleotides are TGTGCCTGGAGTAGGCAGGGAGGCCAGCCCCAGCATTTT. Complete variable domain (other parts from reference TRBV30 and TRBJ1-5): SQTIHQWPATLVQPVGSPLSLECTVEGTSNPNLYWYRQAAGRGLQLLFYSVGIGQISSEVPQNLSASRPQDRQFILSSKKLLLSDSGFYLCAWSRQGGQPQHFGDGTRLSIL.

The chain joins TRBV25-1 to TRBJ1-2; D perhaps matches TRBD1 (6 bases). This CDR3 region has 12 residues. Trimming left V 10 bases short and J 4 bases short, with 13 bases between. Germline values: CDR1 MGHDK, CDR2 SYGVNS. CDR3 sequence reads: CATHRTAYGYTF. Written as DNA, the CDR3 is TGTGCCACCCACCGGACAGCCTATGGCTACACCTTC.

The V and J genes are TRBV7-9 and TRBJ2-2; no firm D call. The germline V and J ends were trimmed by 2 bases and 6 bases, with 10 bases remaining between them. CDR1 is SEHNR and CDR2 is FQNEAQ in the germline V gene (reference sequence). The CDR3 runs to 14 residues. CDR3 sequence (DNA): TGTGCCAGCAGCTTATCTGTGGGCTCCGGGGAGCTGTTTTTT. This gives the protein CASSLSVGSGELFF.

The DNA of the CDR3 is TGTGCCAGCAGCGTAGCCGGTGGTGGGGACAGGGACGAGCAGTACTTC. This encodes CASSVAGGGDRDEQYF. V usage is TRBV9 and J usage is TRBJ2-7; 9 bases line up with TRBD1. There are 16 residues in the CDR3. The germline V gene encodes CDR1 SGDLS and CDR2 YYNGEE. Trimming cost V 0 bases and J 5 bases; bases outside gene matches: 9.

The chain combines TRBV6-1 with TRBJ2-7; 7 positions agree with TRBD1. The CDR3 contains 13 residues. Germline CDR1 and CDR2: MNHNS and SASEGT. V lost 6 bases and J lost 3; bases outside the gene matches: 5. CDR3 bases: TGTGCCAGCAGCCCGACAGGGCTCTACGAGCAGTACTTC. Its protein product is CASSPTGLYEQYF.

The chain joins TRBV7-9 to TRBJ2-2, with 7 bases fitting TRBD2. Germline CDR1 is SEHNR and CDR2 is FQNEAQ (reference sequence). The length of the CDR3 is 14 residues. V lost 5 bases to trimming and J lost 8 bases; unmatched junction nucleotides: 8. The CDR3 region is CASSPSGAPGELFF. In DNA, the CDR3 is TGTGCCAGCAGCCCCAGCGGGGCGCCGGGGGAGCTGTTTTTT.

V is TRBV7-9 and J is TRBJ2-7; TRBD1 matches 11 bases. Germline V gene lookup returns CDR1 SEHNR and CDR2 FQNEAQ (reference sequence). The CDR3 length is 15 residues. V shed 6 bases, J shed 2 bases, and the junction held 6 bases outside the gene matches. This chain's CDR3 is CASSLGQGATYEQYF. The DNA of the CDR3 is TGTGCCAGCAGTCTCGGACAGGGGGCTACCTACGAGCAGTACTTC. The whole variable domain, filled in from reference TRBV7-9 and TRBJ2-7, reads DTGVSQNPRHKITKRGQNVTFRCDPISEHNRLYWYRQTLGQGPEFLTYFQNEAQLEKSRLLSDRFSAERPKGSFSTLEIQRTEQGDSAMYLCASSLGQGATYEQYFGPGTRLTVT.

The chain has TRBV6-5 and TRBJ2-2; weak D call: TRBD1 (5 bases). Germline V lookup: CDR1 MNHEY, CDR2 SVGAGI. The CDR3 runs 14 residues. The V and J ends lost 6 bases and 1 base respectively, with 9 bases between them. The CDR3 DNA reads as TGTGCCAGCAGGGCGACAGTGAACACCGGGGAGCTGTTTTTT. Its protein is CASRATVNTGELFF.

The chain combines TRBV19 with TRBJ2-5; 8 bases map to TRBD1. V was clipped by 6 bases and J by 5 bases; unmatched bases: 8. The CDR3 length is 14 residues. Per germline, CDR1 LNHDA and CDR2 SQIVND (reference sequence). CDR3 bases: TGTGCCAGTAGCAATTGGACAGGGTGGGAGACCCAGTACTTC. As protein: CASSNWTGWETQYF.

The gene calls are TRBV19 and TRBJ2-3; TRBD2 matches 14 bases. Germline CDR1 reads LNHDA; CDR2 reads SQIVND (reference sequence). The V gene end was trimmed by 5 bases and the J gene end by 2 bases; junction bases not matched to a gene: 9. The CDR3 consists of 18 residues. For the CDR3, the DNA is TGTGCCAGTAGTTCTCCGGGACTAGCGGGGGCCCTCACAGATACGCAGTATTTT. This translates into CASSSPGLAGALTDTQYF.

The chain employs TRBV2 and TRBJ1-2, with 7 bases lining up with TRBD1. The trim removed 6 bases at V and 6 bases at J, leaving 7 bases unmatched. CDR1 SNHLY and CDR2 FYNNEI come from the germline V gene. The CDR3 sequence is 13 residues long. The CDR3 sequence: CASRKQGIHGYTF. Written as DNA, the CDR3 is TGTGCCAGCAGAAAACAGGGGATACATGGCTACACCTTC.

The chain carries TRBV7-9 and TRBJ1-4; 7 bases line up with TRBD1. From germline, CDR1 is SEHNR and CDR2 FQNEAQ (reference sequence). Germline trimming cut 5 bases from V and 7 bases from J; bases unmatched to any gene: 4. There are 13 residues in the CDR3. CDR3 amino acids: CASSRGRFEKLFF. In DNA form, the CDR3 reads TGTGCCAGCAGCAGGGGGCGATTTGAAAAACTGTTTTTT.

The rearrangement joins TRBV27 to TRBJ2-1; 9 nucleotides line up with TRBD2. This CDR3 comprises 16 residues. The germline gives CDR1 MNHEY, CDR2 SMNVEV (reference sequence). Unmatched junction bases numbered 13, after V lost 6 bases and J lost 7 bases. The CDR3 here is CASSQVAGGPGNEQFF. The CDR3, as DNA: TGTGCCAGCAGCCAGGTGGCGGGAGGGCCTGGTAATGAGCAGTTCTTC.

This sequence joins TRBV5-4 and TRBJ1-3; a possible D gene is TRBD1 (5 bases). Trimming cost V 0 bases and J 2 bases, with 6 bases left between them. The germline CDR1 and CDR2 sequences are SGHNT and YYREEE (reference sequence). CDR3 length equals 14 residues. The CDR3 region has the DNA TGTGCCAGCAGCTTGGCGGGGGCTGGAAACACCATATATTTT. It codes for CASSLAGAGNTIYF.

The V call is TRBV28, the J call TRBJ1-5, with 10 positions matching TRBD1. Looked up from germline, CDR1 is MDHEN and CDR2 is SYDVKM. Germline trimming cut 5 bases from V and 6 bases from J; bases unmatched to any gene: 7. The length of the CDR3 is 15 residues. CDR3 DNA sequence: TGTGCCAGCAGTCCTCTTCGACAGGGGGCTCAGCCCCAGCATTTT. Amino acid sequence: CASSPLRQGAQPQHF.

This clone was recorded once. The chain uses TRBV4-2 and TRBJ2-7; 13 nucleotides match TRBD2. The CDR3 consists of 20 residues. V lost 0 bases to trimming and J lost 0 bases; unmatched junction nucleotides: 11. Germline CDR1 LGHNA, CDR2 YNFKEQ. The CDR3 reads CASSQDRGWRTSGSSYEQYF. The CDR3 DNA reads as TGTGCCAGCAGCCAAGATCGAGGCTGGAGGACTAGCGGGAGCTCCTACGAGCAGTACTTC.

The chain joins TRBV5-6 to TRBJ2-7; a weak D match, TRBD1 (5 bases). V lost 0 bases and J 3 bases, leaving 7 bases between the germline ends. CDR1 SGHDT and CDR2 YYEEEE come from the germline V gene. The CDR3 runs to 13 residues. CDR3 in DNA: TGTGCCAGCAGCTTGGCAGGGAACTACGAGCAGTACTTC. Protein sequence: CASSLAGNYEQYF.

The J gene is TRBJ2-7, the V gene TRBV5-4, with D possibly TRBD1 on 5 matching bases. From germline, CDR1 is SGHNT and CDR2 YYREEE (reference sequence). Trimming took 4 bases from V and 1 from J, leaving 15 bases between them. The CDR3 loop spans 15 amino acids. The CDR3 nucleotides are TGTGCCAGCAGCGTACAGGTAGGGTCGTCCTACGAGCAGTACTTC. The encoded protein is CASSVQVGSSYEQYF.